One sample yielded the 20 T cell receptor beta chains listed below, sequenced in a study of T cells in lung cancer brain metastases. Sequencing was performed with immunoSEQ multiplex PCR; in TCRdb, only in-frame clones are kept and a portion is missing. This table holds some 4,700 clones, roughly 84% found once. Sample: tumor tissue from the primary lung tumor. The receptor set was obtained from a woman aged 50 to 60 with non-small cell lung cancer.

CDR3 DNA: TGCGCCAGCAGCCGCGTCGTGAGCGGCACCTACGAGCAGTACTTC. Protein sequence: CASSRVVSGTYEQYF. This rearrangement joins TRBV4-3 to TRBJ2-7; weak D call: TRBD2 (5 bases). The CDR3 loop spans 15 amino acids. The germline V gene has CDR1 LGHNA and CDR2 YSLEER. Trimming removed 4 bases at V and 2 bases at J, with 15 bases between.

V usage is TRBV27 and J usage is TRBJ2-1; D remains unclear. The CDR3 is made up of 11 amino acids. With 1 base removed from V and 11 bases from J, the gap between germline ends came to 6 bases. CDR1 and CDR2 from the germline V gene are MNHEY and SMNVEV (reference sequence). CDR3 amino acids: CASSLLGQQFF. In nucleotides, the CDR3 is TGTGCCAGCAGTTTATTGGGTCAGCAGTTCTTC.

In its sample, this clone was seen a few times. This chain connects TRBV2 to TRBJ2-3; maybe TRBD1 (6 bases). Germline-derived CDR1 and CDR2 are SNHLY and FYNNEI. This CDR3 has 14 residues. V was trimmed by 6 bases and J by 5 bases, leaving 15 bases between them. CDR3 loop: CASSKDSSRDTQYF. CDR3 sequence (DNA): TGTGCCAGCAGCAAGGACAGTTCGCGAGATACGCAGTATTTT.

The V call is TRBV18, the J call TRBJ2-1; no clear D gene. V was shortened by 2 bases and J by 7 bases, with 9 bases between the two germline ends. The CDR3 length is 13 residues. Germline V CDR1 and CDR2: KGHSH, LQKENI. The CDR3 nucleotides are TGTGCCAGCTCACCAATCTCAGGTAATGAGCAGTTCTTC. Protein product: CASSPISGNEQFF.

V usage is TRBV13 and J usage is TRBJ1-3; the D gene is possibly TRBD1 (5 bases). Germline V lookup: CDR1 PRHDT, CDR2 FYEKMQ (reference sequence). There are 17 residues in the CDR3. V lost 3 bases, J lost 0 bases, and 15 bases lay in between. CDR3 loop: CASSFRMGRRSGNTIYF. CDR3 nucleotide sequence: TGTGCCAGCAGCTTCCGGATGGGGCGACGCTCTGGAAACACCATATATTTT.

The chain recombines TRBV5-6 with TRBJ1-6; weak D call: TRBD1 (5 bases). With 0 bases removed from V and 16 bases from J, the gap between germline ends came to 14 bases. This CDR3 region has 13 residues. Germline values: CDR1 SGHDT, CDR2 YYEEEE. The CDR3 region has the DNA TGTGCCAGCAGCTTGGTACGTGGGGCAGGACTCCACTTT. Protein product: CASSLVRGAGLHF. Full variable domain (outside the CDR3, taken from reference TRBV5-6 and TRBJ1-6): DAGVTQSPTHLIKTRGQQVTLRCSPKSGHDTVSWYQQALGQGPQFIFQYYEEEERQRGNFPDRFSGHQFPNYSSELNVNALLLGDSALYLCASSLVRGAGLHFGNGTRLTVT.

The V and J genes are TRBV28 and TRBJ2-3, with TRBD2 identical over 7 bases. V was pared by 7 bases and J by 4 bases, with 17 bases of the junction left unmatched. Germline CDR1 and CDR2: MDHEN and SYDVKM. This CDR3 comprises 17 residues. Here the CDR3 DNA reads TGTGCCAGCAAAATAAACCCGGGCGGGAGTAACCCAGATACGCAGTATTTT. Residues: CASKINPGGSNPDTQYF.

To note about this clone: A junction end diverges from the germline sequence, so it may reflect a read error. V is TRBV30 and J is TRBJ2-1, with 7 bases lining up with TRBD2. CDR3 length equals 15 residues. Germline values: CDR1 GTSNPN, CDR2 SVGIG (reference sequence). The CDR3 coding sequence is TGTGCCTGGAGTTGGGCTAGCGGTCTCTACAATAAGCAGTTCTTC. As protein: CAWSWASGLYNKQFF.

The CDR3 spells CASSTSGIEKGQFF. DNA for the CDR3: TGTGCCAGCTCAACTAGCGGGATCGAAAAGGGGCAGTTCTTC. V is TRBV18 and J is TRBJ2-1; 10 nucleotides align to TRBD2. With 5 bases clipped from V and 12 bases from J, the junction kept 10 bases outside the gene matches. This CDR3 has 14 residues. From germline, CDR1 is KGHSH and CDR2 LQKENI.

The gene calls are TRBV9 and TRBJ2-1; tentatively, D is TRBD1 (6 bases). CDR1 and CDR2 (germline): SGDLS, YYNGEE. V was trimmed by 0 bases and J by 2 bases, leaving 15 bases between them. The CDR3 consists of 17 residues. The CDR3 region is CASSVALTEGAYNEQFF. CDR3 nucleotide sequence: TGTGCCAGCAGCGTAGCTTTGACCGAGGGGGCCTACAATGAGCAGTTCTTC.

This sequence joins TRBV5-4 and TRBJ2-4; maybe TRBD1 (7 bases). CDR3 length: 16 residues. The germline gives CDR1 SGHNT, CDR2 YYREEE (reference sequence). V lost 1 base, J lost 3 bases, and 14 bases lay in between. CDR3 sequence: CASSLNRQGGKNIQYF. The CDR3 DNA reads TGTGCCAGCAGCTTGAATCGACAGGGAGGCAAAAACATTCAGTACTTC.

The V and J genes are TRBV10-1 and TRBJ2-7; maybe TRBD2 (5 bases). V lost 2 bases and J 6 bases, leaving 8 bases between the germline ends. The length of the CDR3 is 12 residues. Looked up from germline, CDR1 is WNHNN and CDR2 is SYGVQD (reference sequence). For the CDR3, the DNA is TGCGCCAGCAGTGAGACCCGGGGCGAGCAGTACTTC. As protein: CASSETRGEQYF.

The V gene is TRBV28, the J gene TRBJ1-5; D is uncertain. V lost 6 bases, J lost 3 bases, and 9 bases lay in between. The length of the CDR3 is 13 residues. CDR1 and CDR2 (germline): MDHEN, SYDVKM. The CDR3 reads CASRAGDNQPQHF. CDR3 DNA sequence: TGTGCCAGCAGGGCAGGAGACAATCAGCCCCAGCATTTT.

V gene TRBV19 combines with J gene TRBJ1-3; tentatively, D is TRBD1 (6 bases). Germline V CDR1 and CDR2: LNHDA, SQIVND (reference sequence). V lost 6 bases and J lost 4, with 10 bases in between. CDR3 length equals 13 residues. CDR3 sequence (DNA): TGTGCCAGTAGCCCGGACAGCGGAAACACCATATATTTT. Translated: CASSPDSGNTIYF.

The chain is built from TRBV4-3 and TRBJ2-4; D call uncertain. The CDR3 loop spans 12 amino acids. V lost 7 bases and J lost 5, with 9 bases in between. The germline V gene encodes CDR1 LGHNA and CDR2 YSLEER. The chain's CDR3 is CASTPGQNIQYF. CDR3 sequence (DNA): TGCGCCAGCACCCCCGGCCAAAACATTCAGTACTTC.

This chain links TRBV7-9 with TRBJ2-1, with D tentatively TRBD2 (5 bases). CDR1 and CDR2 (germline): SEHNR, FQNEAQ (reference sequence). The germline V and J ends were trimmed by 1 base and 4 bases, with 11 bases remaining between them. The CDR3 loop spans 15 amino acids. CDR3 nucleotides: TGTGCCAGCAGCTTAGGAGCACTAGTTTACAATGAGCAGTTCTTC. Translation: CASSLGALVYNEQFF. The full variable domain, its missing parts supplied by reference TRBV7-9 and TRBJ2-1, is DTGVSQNPRHKITKRGQNVTFRCDPISEHNRLYWYRQTLGQGPEFLTYFQNEAQLEKSRLLSDRFSAERPKGSFSTLEIQRTEQGDSAMYLCASSLGALVYNEQFFGPGTRLTVL.

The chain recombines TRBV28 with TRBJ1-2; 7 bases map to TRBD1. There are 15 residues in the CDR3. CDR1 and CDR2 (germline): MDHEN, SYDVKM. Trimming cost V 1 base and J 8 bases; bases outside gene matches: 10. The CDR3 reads CASSLFLQGTGGYTF. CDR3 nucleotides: TGTGCCAGCAGTTTATTCCTACAGGGGACGGGAGGCTACACCTTC.

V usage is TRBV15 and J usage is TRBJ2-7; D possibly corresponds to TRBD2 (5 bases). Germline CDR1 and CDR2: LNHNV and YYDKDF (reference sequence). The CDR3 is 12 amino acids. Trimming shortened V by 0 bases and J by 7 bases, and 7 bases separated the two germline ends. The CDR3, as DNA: TGTGCCACCAGCAGAGAAGGAGGTGAGCAGTACTTC. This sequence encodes CATSREGGEQYF. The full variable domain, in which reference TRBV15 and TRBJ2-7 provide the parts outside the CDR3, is DAMVIQNPRYQVTQFGKPVTLSCSQTLNHNVMYWYQQKSSQAPKLLFHYYDKDFNNEADTPDNFQSRRPNTSFCFLDIRSPGLGDTAMYLCATSREGGEQYFGPGTRLTVT.

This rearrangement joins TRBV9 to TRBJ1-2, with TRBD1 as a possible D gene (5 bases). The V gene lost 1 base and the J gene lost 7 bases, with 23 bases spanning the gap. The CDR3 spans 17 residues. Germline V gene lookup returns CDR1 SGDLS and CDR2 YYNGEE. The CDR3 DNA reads TGTGCCAGCAGCGTATCCCCCGGAGCAGGGAGTGACTTTGGCTACACCTTC. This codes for CASSVSPGAGSDFGYTF.

CDR3 in DNA: TGTGCCAGCAAAGGGCTAAGTGGAAACACCATATATTTT. Its protein product is CASKGLSGNTIYF. The V call is TRBV2, the J call TRBJ1-3; D call uncertain. Germline CDR1 reads SNHLY; CDR2 reads FYNNEI. The CDR3 spans 13 residues. V gave up 7 bases and J gave up 3 bases, with 10 bases separating them.